The present TCR beta chain was sequenced within a study of blood T cell repertoires in COVID-19. Study-level information: Acute-phase and convalescent COVID-19 samples originated in the United States, Italy and Spain.

Method: immunoSEQ multiplex PCR; TCRdb's copy keeps in-frame clones and lacks some. The sample carries fewer than 45,000 clones, 85% recorded once. The V and J ends lost 4 bases and 7 bases, in that order; junction bases with no gene match: 6. The CDR3 has 14 residues. CDR1 is SGHRS and CDR2 is YFSETQ in the germline V gene. The chain joins TRBV5-1 to TRBJ2-1, with TRBD1 matching over 9 bases. The origin of this receptor is a man over 45 with active COVID-19. Sample: peripheral blood. The CDR3 is CASSPGTGRNEQFF. DNA for the CDR3: TGCGCCAGCAGCCCCGGGACAGGGAGGAATGAGCAGTTCTTC.